The next 15 T cell receptor beta chains were all read from a single sample in a study of human T cells and chemical hapten exposure. Time point noted: pre-sensitization, week 0. Specified treatment: therapeutic diphenylcyclopropenone sensitization with weekly scalp DPC. TCRdb analysed the RACE reads with MiXCR anew, one entry per CDR3 protein. This table holds 280,000 or so distinct CDR3 sequences, over 7.5% found once. The sample was whole blood, taken in connection with sensitization to the hapten diphenylcyclopropenone (DPC). The receptors come from a man between 18 and 35 years old with alopecia areata. Some clones in this sample may be carry-over from other donors' samples.

The table lists this clonotype with many counts. V and J are TRBV7-9 and TRBJ1-6, with 9 bases fitting TRBD1. Germline-derived CDR1 and CDR2 are SEHNR and FQNEAQ (reference sequence). The ends lost 1 base at V and 5 bases at J; junction bases unmatched: 0. This CDR3 is 15 amino acids long. The CDR3 bases are TGTGCCAGCAGCTTAGGGGACAGGGATAATTCACCCCTCCACTTT. Translated, it gives CASSLGDRDNSPLHF.

This clonotype was recorded at least ten times. The DNA for the CDR3 is TGCGCCAGCAGCTTAGACAGACTAGCGGGGGCAAACAATGAGCAGTTCTTC. This encodes CASSLDRLAGANNEQFF. The rearrangement joins TRBV5-1 to TRBJ2-1; 12 bases match TRBD2. The junction had 8 bases not matched to a gene; V was cut back by 2 bases and J by 5 bases. The germline CDR1 and CDR2 sequences are SGHRS and YFSETQ. This CDR3 has 17 residues.

There are a few counts of this clonotype. The V and J genes are TRBV7-2 and TRBJ1-5; no definite D call. The CDR3 loop spans 16 amino acids. The germline CDR1 and CDR2 sequences are SGHTA and FQGNSA. The V end lost 1 base, the J end lost 5 bases, and 15 bases lay between the germline ends. The CDR3 protein is CASSLVGSGEHQPQHF. Written as DNA, the CDR3 is TGTGCCAGCAGCTTAGTTGGATCCGGAGAACATCAGCCCCAGCATTTT.

This clonotype has just a few counts. This rearrangement joins TRBV18 to TRBJ2-2; D is possibly TRBD2 (5 bases). Germline-derived CDR1 and CDR2 are KGHSH and LQKENI. The CDR3 length is 13 residues. Trimming pared 5 bases from V and 7 bases from J, leaving 11 bases between. The CDR3 spells CASSSILGGELFF. The CDR3 bases are TGTGCCAGCTCATCGATACTAGGCGGGGAGCTGTTTTTT.

This chain uses TRBV6-5 with TRBJ1-1; 7 bases align to TRBD1. The germline V gene encodes CDR1 MNHEY and CDR2 SVGAGI. The J segment lost 0 bases and the V segment lost 2 bases, leaving 6 bases of the junction unmatched. The CDR3 is 16 residues long. DNA for the CDR3: TGTGCCAGCAGTTACAGGGGGCGAAAATTGAACACTGAAGCTTTCTTT. This gives the protein CASSYRGRKLNTEAFF.

This clonotype was detected a few times. This rearrangement joins TRBV12-3 or TRBV12-4 to TRBJ2-1; TRBD2 matches at 12 bases. CDR3 length: 16 amino acids. The V and J ends lost 4 bases and 4 bases, in that order; junction bases with no gene match: 5. Here the CDR3 DNA reads TGTGCCAGCAGTTCCTTACTAGCGGGGGGATACAATGAGCAGTTCTTC. Translation gives CASSSLLAGGYNEQFF.

This clonotype was seen ten or more times. The V call is TRBV12-3 or TRBV12-4, the J call TRBJ1-6, with 7 bases fitting TRBD1. The CDR3 length is 14 residues. The V gene end was trimmed by 6 bases and the J gene end by 5 bases; junction bases not matched to a gene: 4. Here the CDR3 reads CASRQQGNNSPLHF. For the CDR3, the DNA is TGTGCCAGCAGGCAACAGGGGAATAATTCACCCCTCCACTTT.

This clonotype has just a few counts. The chain combines TRBV5-1 with TRBJ2-1; D not certain. The CDR3 has 14 residues. Trimming stripped 4 bases from V and 5 bases from J, with 13 bases between. Germline CDR1 is SGHRS and CDR2 is YFSETQ. CDR3 residues: CASSGSLHNNEQFF. The CDR3 DNA reads as TGCGCCAGCAGCGGCAGCCTACATAACAATGAGCAGTTCTTC.

This clonotype was seen ten or more times. The chain uses TRBV12-3 or TRBV12-4 and TRBJ1-1; D remains unclear. The CDR3 spans 12 residues. V was shortened by 3 bases and J by 5 bases, with 7 bases between the two germline ends. The DNA of the CDR3 is TGTGCCAGCAGTTTTAGTACGACTGAAGCTTTCTTT. It translates to CASSFSTTEAFF.

The rearrangement uses TRBV4-1 and TRBJ2-1; perhaps TRBD1 as D (5 bases). Looked up from germline, CDR1 is MGHRA and CDR2 is YSYEKL. The V end lost 1 base, the J end lost 8 bases, and 12 bases lay between the germline ends. This CDR3 is 14 amino acids long. CDR3 DNA sequence: TGCGCCAGCAGCCAAGTAGGGGCCAGGGATGAGCAGTTCTTC. Its translation: CASSQVGARDEQFF.

This clonotype was detected many times. V usage is TRBV4-1 and J usage is TRBJ1-1, with D possibly being TRBD1 (5 bases). The germline V gene encodes CDR1 MGHRA and CDR2 YSYEKL. This CDR3 is built from 21 residues. V dropped 0 bases and J dropped 0 bases, with 26 bases sitting between them. Here the CDR3 reads CASSQESSRPGTPDMNTEAFF. CDR3 nucleotide sequence: TGCGCCAGCAGCCAAGAATCATCCCGGCCCGGGACGCCAGACATGAACACTGAAGCTTTCTTT.

This clonotype appeared a few times. V is TRBV4-1 and J is TRBJ2-3; D may be TRBD2 (5 bases). Germline V gives CDR1 MGHRA, CDR2 YSYEKL. The CDR3 is made up of 14 amino acids. Trimming left V 6 bases short and J 0 bases short, with 10 bases between. CDR3 sequence: CASRFEGSTDTQYF. For the CDR3, the DNA is TGCGCCAGCAGGTTTGAGGGTAGCACAGATACGCAGTATTTT.

This clonotype was counted ten times or more. The V gene is TRBV20-1, the J gene TRBJ2-5; 8 bases align to TRBD1. The germline V gene encodes CDR1 DFQATT and CDR2 SNEGSKA (reference sequence). The CDR3 covers 16 residues. J was trimmed by 5 bases and V by 2 bases; bases with no gene match: 13. This chain's CDR3 is CSARRPTPDRAETQYF. The DNA for the CDR3 is TGCAGTGCTAGACGCCCTACTCCGGACAGGGCGGAGACCCAGTACTTC.

The J gene is TRBJ2-7, the V gene TRBV7-6, with D perhaps matching TRBD1 or TRBD2 (5 bases each). CDR3 size: 12 residues. CDR1 and CDR2 (germline): SGHVS, FNYEAQ. V was shortened by 0 bases and J by 5 bases, with 5 bases between the two germline ends. The CDR3 spells CASSLAGDEQYF. The CDR3 DNA reads as TGTGCCAGCAGCTTAGCGGGGGACGAGCAGTACTTC. Filled out from reference TRBV7-6 and TRBJ2-7, the complete variable domain reads GAGVSQSPRYKVTKRGQDVALRCDPISGHVSLYWYRQALGQGPEFLTYFNYEAQQDKSGLPNDRFSAERPEGSISTLTIQRTEQRDSAMYRCASSLAGDEQYFGPGTRLTVT.

Of note for this clonotype: This CDR3 fails to terminate in the conserved phenylalanine or tryptophan, so it likely reflects a read error. The CDR3 bases are TGTGCCACCTTCGGACAGCCAAACACTGAAGCTTTCTCT. Protein: CATFGQPNTEAFS. The rearrangement joins TRBV28 to TRBJ1-1, with TRBD1 as a possible D gene (6 bases). The CDR3 has 13 amino acids. Germline V gene lookup returns CDR1 MDHEN and CDR2 SYDVKM. V was trimmed by 10 bases and J by 2 bases, leaving 14 bases between them.